This TCR beta chain derives from a study of blood T cell repertoires in COVID-19. At the level of the study: Specimens from acute and convalescent COVID-19 originated in the United States, Italy and Spain.

Source study methods: It was from reference gene primer amplification that nucleated cell counts were estimated. Data came from immunoSEQ multiplex PCR; TCRdb stores just in-frame clones and leaves some out. Clone size and V and J calls were adopted from that table, with D and trimming inferred from the DNA. Here the sample spans about 240,000 clones, around 80% being singletons. The source material was peripheral blood. The TCR comes from a woman aged 18-29 years with acute or convalescent COVID-19.

Here the CDR3 DNA reads TGTGCCAGCTCTCGGGACAGACTGAACACTGAAGCTTTCTTT. Protein product: CASSRDRLNTEAFF. The chain employs TRBV18 and TRBJ1-1; 7 nucleotides align to TRBD1. The length of the CDR3 is 14 residues. V lost 6 bases to trimming and J lost 0 bases; unmatched junction nucleotides: 4. Germline V lookup: CDR1 KGHSH, CDR2 LQKENI.